A single sample gave rise to the 12 T cell receptor beta chains below, sequenced in a study of CXCR3-negative and CXCR3-positive naive CD8 T cells. Study observations and caveats: Naive cells with CXCR3 showed TRB CDR3s that were more hydrophobic than those in CXCR3-negative naive cells.

These receptors' targets are unknown. The study made its TRB cDNA libraries by 5' RACE, adding UMI labels. After re-calling the 5' RACE reads, TCRdb lists one entry per CDR3 protein, DNA absent. Its table lists approximately 100,000 distinct CDR3 sequences. Sequencing input: naive CXCR3+ CD8+ T cells from blood. Regarding subset: CD45RO-CCR7+CD27+CD95- naive CD8+ T cells expressing CXCR3 (TNR3+). The receptors shown here come from a human donor in good health. Some clones in this sample may be carry-over from other donors' samples.

Here the CDR3 reads CASETPRDGGSYNSPLHF. The J gene is TRBJ1-6, the V gene TRBV6-2 or TRBV6-3; TCRdb proposes TRBD1, but this gene call is untestable without DNA. From germline, CDR1 is MNHEY and CDR2 SVGEGT. The CDR3 consists of 18 residues.

The gene calls are TRBV6-6 and TRBJ1-4. CDR3 length: 15 amino acids. Germline V gene data show CDR1 as MNHNY and CDR2 as SVGAGI (reference sequence). This CDR3 reads CASSYSVRLDEKLFF.

V is TRBV6-6 and J is TRBJ2-7; absent DNA, TCRdb's TRBD2 call cannot be checked. This CDR3 has 18 residues. Germline values: CDR1 MNHNY, CDR2 SVGAGI (reference sequence). The chain's CDR3 is CASSPLGGLAGFSYEQYF.

V is TRBV12-5 and J is TRBJ2-1; no DNA is available, so the TRBD2 call from TCRdb remains unchecked. The CDR3 sequence is 15 residues long. Germline-derived CDR1 and CDR2 are LGHNT and FRNRAP. The chain's CDR3 is CASGLAAPGGNEQFF. Variable domain in full (rest from reference TRBV12-5 and TRBJ2-1): DARVTQTPRHKVTEMGQEVTMRCQPILGHNTVFWYRQTMMQGLELLAYFRNRAPLDDSGMPKDRFSAEMPDATLATLKIQPSEPRDSAVYFCASGLAAPGGNEQFFGPGTRLTVL.

The chain is built from TRBV3-1 and TRBJ2-3; TCRdb lists TRBD2, though no DNA is available to test this call. Germline CDR1 reads LGHDT; CDR2 reads YNNKEL (reference sequence). The CDR3 covers 15 residues. The CDR3 loop is CASSLSGEGTDTQYF.

The chain combines TRBV10-2 with TRBJ1-5; lacking DNA, the TRBD1 call made by TCRdb goes unchecked. CDR1 WSHSY and CDR2 SAAADI come from the germline V gene. The CDR3 runs 17 residues. CDR3 sequence: CASSESRYRGSNQPQHF.

V gene TRBV28 combines with J gene TRBJ1-1; absent DNA, TCRdb's TRBD1 call cannot be checked. Germline CDR1 MDHEN, CDR2 SYDVKM. This CDR3 region has 15 residues. CDR3 sequence reads: CASSLEWTGRTEAFF. Supplemented by reference TRBV28 and TRBJ1-1, the full variable domain reads DVKVTQSSRYLVKRTGEKVFLECVQDMDHENMFWYRQDPGLGLRLIYFSYDVKMKEKGDIPEGYSVSREKKERFSLILESASTNQTSMYLCASSLEWTGRTEAFFGQGTRLTVV.

V is TRBV7-3 and J is TRBJ2-1; as DNA is missing, the TRBD2 call by TCRdb cannot be tested. There are 14 residues in the CDR3. The germline V gene has CDR1 SGHTA and CDR2 FQGTGA. The chain's CDR3 is CASSSSGGAVEQLF.

This chain links TRBV21-1 with TRBJ2-2; without DNA, the TCRdb call of TRBD1 cannot be checked. TRBV21-1 corresponds to a pseudogene. This CDR3 has 20 amino acids. The CDR3 is CASSKAGGRLSYANTGELFF.

The V and J genes are TRBV29-1 and TRBJ2-7; without DNA, the TCRdb call of TRBD1 cannot be checked. The CDR3 spans 15 residues. Germline assignment: CDR1 SQVTM and CDR2 ANQGSEA. Here the CDR3 reads CSVEDLHSGAAEQYF.

V gene TRBV12-3 or TRBV12-4 combines with J gene TRBJ2-3. This CDR3 is built from 15 residues. The CDR3 region is CASCPSTGSTDTQYF.

CDR3 loop: CASSDGGYAEAFF. The gene calls are TRBV6-1 and TRBJ1-1. Germline V CDR1 and CDR2: MNHNS, SASEGT. CDR3 length: 13 amino acids.